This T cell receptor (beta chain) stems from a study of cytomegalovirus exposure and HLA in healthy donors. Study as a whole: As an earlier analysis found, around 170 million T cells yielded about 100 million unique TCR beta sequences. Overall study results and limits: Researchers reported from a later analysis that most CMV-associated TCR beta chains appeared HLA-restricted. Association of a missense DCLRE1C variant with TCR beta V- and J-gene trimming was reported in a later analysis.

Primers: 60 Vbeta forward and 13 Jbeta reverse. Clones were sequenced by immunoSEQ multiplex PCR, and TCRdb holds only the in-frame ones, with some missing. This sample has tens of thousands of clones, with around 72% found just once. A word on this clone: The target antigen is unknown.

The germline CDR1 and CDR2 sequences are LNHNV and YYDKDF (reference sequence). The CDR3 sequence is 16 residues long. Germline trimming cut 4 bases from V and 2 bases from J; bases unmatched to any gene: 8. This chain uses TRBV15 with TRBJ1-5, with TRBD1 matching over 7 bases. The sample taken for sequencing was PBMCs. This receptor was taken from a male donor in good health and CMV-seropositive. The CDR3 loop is CATSTRGVYGNQPQHF. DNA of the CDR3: TGTGCCACCAGCACCAGGGGGGTTTACGGCAATCAGCCCCAGCATTTT.